The entry below gives a single TCR beta chain sequence along with its context. Its antigen is still unknown. Other nucleotide sequences in the sample specify the same CDR3. Trimming pared 2 bases from V and 0 bases from J, leaving 7 bases between. CDR3 size: 14 residues. Germline V lookup: CDR1 ENHRY, CDR2 SYGVKD. This sample was included in a study of PD-1 blockade in classical Hodgkin lymphoma. Looking at the study overall: The patients were dosed with nivolumab 3 mg/kg, infused intravenously every 2 weeks.

Notes on the study in general: Patients newly diagnosed and complete responders had comparable baseline diversity. Compared with baseline, CD4+ but not CD8+ TCR diversity had risen significantly by C4D1.

TCRdb's copy holds only in-frame clones and misses some; the assay was immunoSEQ multiplex PCR. This sample has 95,000 to 100,000 clones, with roughly 90% found just once. Relapse after autologous stem cell transplantation occurred in every patient, and brentuximab vedotin exposure varied. Patients had relapsed/refractory classical Hodgkin lymphoma with complete response, partial response or progressive disease as best response. The clonotype originates from a human donor with classical Hodgkin lymphoma. The material sequenced was peripheral blood mononuclear cells (PBMCs), taken before the second cycle of nivolumab. The chain employs TRBV10-3 and TRBJ1-1, with D perhaps TRBD1 (5 bases). This CDR3 is CAISETGVNTEAFF. CDR3 nucleotides: TGTGCCATCAGTGAGACGGGGGTGAACACTGAAGCTTTCTTT.